At least ten counts were recorded for the clone carrying this T cell receptor (beta chain). The CDR3 loop spans 15 amino acids. Trimming took 4 bases from V and 6 from J; bases not matched to a gene: 8. Germline values: CDR1 SGHRS, CDR2 YFSETQ. This record belongs to a study of blood T cell repertoires in COVID-19. In the study overall: Sites across the United States, Italy and Spain contributed samples from acute and convalescent COVID-19. PBMCs, B-cell-depleted T cells, or T cells provided the cDNA or gDNA that made up the material.

Measured with immunoSEQ multiplex PCR; TCRdb has only the in-frame clones, and not every one. This table has 150,000 to 200,000 clones, 65% to 85% appearing once. This clonotype was obtained from a man in his fifties or sixties with active or convalescent COVID-19. The material sequenced was peripheral blood. The genes are TRBV5-1 and TRBJ1-4, with 8 bases identical to TRBD1. DNA of the CDR3: TGCGCCAGCAGCCCCGGGACAGGAATAGATGAAAAACTGTTTTTT. Translation: CASSPGTGIDEKLFF. The whole variable domain, filled in from reference TRBV5-1 and TRBJ1-4, reads KAGVTQTPRYLIKTRGQQVTLSCSPISGHRSVSWYQQTPGQGLQFLFEYFSETQRNKGNFPGRFSGRQFSNSRSEMNVSTLELGDSALYLCASSPGTGIDEKLFFGSGTQLSVL.